Listed below are T cell receptor beta chains from one sample, sequenced in a study of human T cells and chemical hapten exposure. Each CDR3 protein is one row after TCRdb ran MiXCR on the RACE reads. The table has approximately 97,000 distinct CDR3 sequences, about 10% seen once. This material consisted of whole blood, taken in connection with sensitization to the hapten diphenylcyclopropenone (DPC). The receptors stem from a woman aged 40 to 50 with alopecia areata. Some clones in this sample may be carry-over from other donors' samples. Both conserved end residues are part of each CDR3. A D gene is named only where the DNA matches it firmly. A row's size may be missing; if present it is once, few, many or a size class.

TRBJ1-3 | . | . | TRBV9 | 15 | TGTGCCAGCAGCGTAGGACAGACCTCTGGAAACACCATATATTTT | CASSVGQTSGNTIYF
TRBJ2-5 | TRBD1 | few | TRBV12-3/TRBV12-4 | 14 | TGTGCCAGCAGCCCGACAGGGGGGGGAGAGACCCAGTACTTC | CASSPTGGGETQYF
TRBJ2-3 | . | few | TRBV18 | 14 | TGTGCCAGCTCACGACCGGTTGCCACAGATACGCAGTATTTT | CASSRPVATDTQYF
TRBJ2-7 | . | . | TRBV5-6 | 13 | TGTGCCAGCAGCTTGGGACCCCGGGGAGAGCAGTACTTC | CASSLGPRGEQYF
TRBJ1-2 | . | many | TRBV29-1 | 11 | TGCAGCGTCTCTGGTTCCTATGGCTACACCTTC | CSVSGSYGYTF
TRBJ2-7 | . | many | TRBV2 | 13 | TGTGCCAGCAAGGGGTCCCCCGCCTACGAGCAGTACTTC | CASKGSPAYEQYF
TRBJ2-3 | . | few | TRBV3-1 | 12 | TGTGCCAGCAGCCGCCGGGGCGATACGCAGTATTTT | CASSRRGDTQYF
TRBJ2-1 | . | . | TRBV19 | 16 | TGTGCCAGTAGTATAGGGGTAGTCTGGGGATACAATGAGCAGTTCTTC | CASSIGVVWGYNEQFF
TRBJ1-1 | . | . | TRBV29-1 | 13 | TGCAGCGTTGAGGGGGTTGCGAACACTGAAGCTTTCTTT | CSVEGVANTEAFF
TRBJ1-3 | . | few | TRBV27 | 14 | TGTGCCAGCAGTTTAACCGTCTCTGGAAACACCATATATTTT | CASSLTVSGNTIYF
TRBJ2-7 | TRBD1 | many | TRBV7-6 | 14 | TGTGCCAGCAGCTTAGGCGGACAGGCCTACGAGCAGTACTTC | CASSLGGQAYEQYF
TRBJ2-2 | . | many | TRBV20-1 | 13 | TGCAGTGCTAGTGAAGGGAACACCGGGGAGCTGTTTTTT | CSASEGNTGELFF
TRBJ1-5 | TRBD1 | many | TRBV7-8 | 15 | TGTGCCAGCAGCTTACCCGGACAGGGCAATCAGCCCCAGCATTTT | CASSLPGQGNQPQHF
TRBJ2-5 | TRBD2 | . | TRBV7-2 | 16 | TGTGCCAGCAGCCCCCTCAGCGGGGGGGCCCGAGAGACCCAGTACTTC | CASSPLSGGARETQYF
TRBJ2-3 | TRBD2 | many | TRBV7-2 | 16 | TGTGCCAGCAGCCGCCTGCTGGCGGGGGGTCAAGATACGCAGTATTTT | CASSRLLAGGQDTQYF
TRBJ1-2 | . | many | TRBV6-6 | 11 | TGTGCCTGCCTGGGTAACTATGGCTACACCTTC | CACLGNYGYTF
TRBJ1-4 | . | . | TRBV28 | 15 | TGTGCCAGCAGTCCAGGGACTCCGGGAGCTGAAAAACTGTTTTTT | CASSPGTPGAEKLFF
TRBJ2-7 | TRBD2 | few | TRBV12-3/TRBV12-4 | 15 | TGTGCCAGCAGTTTGTCCACTAGCGGTTACTACGAGCAGTACTTC | CASSLSTSGYYEQYF
TRBJ1-2 | TRBD1 | many | TRBV3-1 | 16 | TGTGCCAGCAGCCCCCGGGACAGGGGAGGGAACTATGGCTACACCTTC | CASSPRDRGGNYGYTF
TRBJ2-5 | . | many | TRBV29-1 | 13 | TGCAGCGTTGGGCGCGGGCAGGGGCAGACCCAGTACTTC | CSVGRGQGQTQYF
TRBJ2-2 | . | . | TRBV20-1 | 12 | TGCAGTGCTAAAGGGGGCACCGGGGAGCTGTTTTTT | CSAKGGTGELFF
TRBJ1-2 | . | . | TRBV5-1 | 16 | TGCGCCAGCAGCTTGGGAGGCCGGGACATCCTCTATGGCTACACCTTC | CASSLGGRDILYGYTF
TRBJ2-5 | TRBD2 | few | TRBV28 | 15 | TGTGCCAGCTCACGCCCGGGACTAGGTGGAGAGACCCAGTACTTC | CASSRPGLGGETQYF
TRBJ2-7 | . | few | TRBV29-1 | 14 | TGCAGCGTAGTAGCAAGTGGGGTGGGGGACGAGCAGTACTTC | CSVVASGVGDEQYF
TRBJ2-2 | . | few | TRBV7-3 | 14 | TGTGCCAGCAGCCACGACACCTACACCGGGGAGCTGTTTTTT | CASSHDTYTGELFF
TRBJ1-5 | . | many | TRBV6-2/TRBV6-3 | 13 | TGTGCCAGCAGACTCCAAAGCAATCAGCCCCAGCATTTT | CASRLQSNQPQHF
TRBJ2-2 | . | . | TRBV2 | 15 | TGTGCCAGCAGTCGTTCCGGGACGGCATTGGGGGAGCTGTTTTTT | CASSRSGTALGELFF
TRBJ2-3 | . | . | TRBV5-8 | 15 | TGTGCCAGCAGCTTGGGACCAGCCCGCACAGATACGCAGTATTTT | CASSLGPARTDTQYF
TRBJ2-1 | TRBD2 | few | TRBV6-2/TRBV6-3 | 15 | TGTGCCAGCAGTTTTCCGGGACTAGTATTAAGCGAGCAGTTCTTC | CASSFPGLVLSEQFF
TRBJ2-5 | TRBD2 | . | TRBV6-2/TRBV6-3 | 19 | TGTGCCAGCAGTTACTCGAAAGCTAGCGGGAGATGGGAACAAGAGACCCAGTACTTC | CASSYSKASGRWEQETQYF
TRBJ1-6 | TRBD1 | . | TRBV11-2 | 16 | TGTGCCAGCAGCTTAGGTGTGACAGGGAGGAATTCACCCCTCCACTTT | CASSLGVTGRNSPLHF
TRBJ2-4 | . | many | TRBV12-3/TRBV12-4 | 14 | TGTGCCAGCAGTCCCGGACTAGCCAAAAACATTCAGTACTTC | CASSPGLAKNIQYF
TRBJ2-3 | . | many | TRBV24-1 | 12 | TGTGCCACCAGTGATCCAGGGGATACGCAGTATTTT | CATSDPGDTQYF
TRBJ1-1 | . | many | TRBV20-1 | 13 | TGCAGTGCTAGAGACAGGGATGACACTGAAGCTTTCTTT | CSARDRDDTEAFF
TRBJ1-2 | . | few | TRBV20-1 | 13 | TGCAGTGCTAGAGATGACGCCAACTATGGCTACACCTTC | CSARDDANYGYTF
TRBJ2-3 | . | . | TRBV2 | 12 | TGTGCCAGCTCACAGGTTGGAGAATCGCAGTATTTT | CASSQVGESQYF
TRBJ1-6 | TRBD1 | . | TRBV10-3 | 15 | TGTGCCATCAGTGGGGACAGGGTAAAAGGCTCACCCCTCCACTTT | CAISGDRVKGSPLHF
TRBJ1-1 | TRBD1 | . | TRBV30 | 14 | TGTGCCTGGAGTGTGGGGACAGTGATCACTGAAGCTTTCTTT | CAWSVGTVITEAFF
TRBJ2-2 | TRBD2 | many | TRBV2 | 16 | TGTGCCAGCAGTGAGAAACTAGCGGGGTGGGGCGGGGAGCTGTTTTTT | CASSEKLAGWGGELFF
TRBJ2-3 | TRBD2 | . | TRBV11-2 | 17 | TGTGCCAGCAGCTCCCCCTGGACTAGCGTTAGCACAGATACGCAGTATTTT | CASSSPWTSVSTDTQYF
TRBJ2-5 | . | few | TRBV20-1 | 14 | TGCAGTGCTAGAGATCTGCTAGCGCCAGAGACCCAGTACTTC | CSARDLLAPETQYF
TRBJ2-3 | . | . | TRBV7-2 | 15 | TGTGCCAGCAGCCCGTCCCAGGGGAGGCCAGATACGCAGTATTTT | CASSPSQGRPDTQYF
TRBJ2-7 | . | . | TRBV12-5 | 13 | TGTGCTAGTGGTTTGGCTAGACATTCCGAGCAGTACTTC | CASGLARHSEQYF
TRBJ1-5 | . | few | TRBV19 | 16 | TGTGCCAGTAGTATGAGGACCCCTGGGGGCAATCAGCCCCAGCATTTT | CASSMRTPGGNQPQHF
TRBJ2-5 | TRBD2 | many | TRBV15 | 15 | TGTGCCACCAGCACGTTGACTAGCGGAGAAGAGACCCAGTACTTC | CATSTLTSGEETQYF
TRBJ1-1 | . | few | TRBV6-2/TRBV6-3 | 15 | TGTGCCAGCAGGATTGCCTGGGACTCTGGCACTGAAGCTTTCTTT | CASRIAWDSGTEAFF
TRBJ1-4 | . | few | TRBV28 | 14 | TGTGCCAGCAAAGGACAGCCTTCTAATGAAAAACTGTTTTTT | CASKGQPSNEKLFF
TRBJ2-2 | . | many | TRBV6-5 | 16 | TGTGCCAGCAGTTACTCGTGGGGGGCGAACACCGGGGAGCTGTTTTTT | CASSYSWGANTGELFF
TRBJ2-4 | . | many | TRBV19 | 15 | TGTGCCAGTAGTACGGCAGGGGCGAGCAAAAACATTCAGTACTTC | CASSTAGASKNIQYF
TRBJ2-4 | TRBD1 | few | TRBV2 | 14 | TGTGCCAGCAGGGACAGGGCAACCAAAAACATTCAGTACTTC | CASRDRATKNIQYF
TRBJ1-1 | TRBD1 | . | TRBV11-2 | 16 | TGTGCCAGCAGTGCCGGGACAGGGATCTTGAACACTGAAGCTTTCTTT | CASSAGTGILNTEAFF
TRBJ2-5 | TRBD1 | . | TRBV11-3 | 16 | TGTGCCAGCAGCTTAGGGACAGGGGGCCTTCAAGAGACCCAGTACTTC | CASSLGTGGLQETQYF
TRBJ2-3 | . | . | TRBV7-7 | 14 | TGTGCTAGCAGCTCCGGGGATGGGACAGATACGCAGTATTTT | CASSSGDGTDTQYF
TRBJ1-2 | TRBD1 | many | TRBV20-1 | 13 | TGCAGTGCCGATGACAGGGGGCCTAGCGGCTACACCTTC | CSADDRGPSGYTF
TRBJ2-3 | . | many | TRBV12-3/TRBV12-4 | 16 | TGTGCCAGCAGTCGATCCCTAGCGCAAAGCACAGATACGCAGTATTTT | CASSRSLAQSTDTQYF